The clone carrying this T cell receptor (beta chain) was counted between two and nine times. This sample was included in a study of blood T cell repertoires in COVID-19. Study-level background: COVID-19 samples collected from the United States, Italy and Spain covered acute and convalescent phases. From T cells, B-cell-depleted T cells, or PBMCs came the material, which was cDNA or gDNA.

Per the germline V gene, CDR1 is GTSNPN and CDR2 is SVGIG (reference sequence). There are 15 residues in the CDR3. V shed 3 bases, J shed 0 bases, and the junction held 3 bases outside the gene matches. In the study's own analysis: Estimation of nucleated cell counts relied on the amplification of reference gene primers. Some clones are missing from TCRdb's copy, which holds only in-frame ones; the method was immunoSEQ multiplex PCR. V and J calls and clone size are copied from that table; D and trimming were computed from the DNA. The profile shows about 210,000 clones, roughly 78% of them singletons.

Source material: peripheral blood. J is TRBJ2-3 and V is TRBV30; 10 positions match TRBD2. This sequence was found in a woman aged 40 to 50 with acute or convalescent COVID-19. The CDR3 DNA is TGTGCCTGGAGCCTAGCGGGGGATAGCACAGATACGCAGTATTTT. Its protein is CAWSLAGDSTDTQYF.